These T cell receptor beta chains were read from a single sample in a study of human T cells and chemical hapten exposure. TCRdb re-called the RACE reads through MiXCR, storing one row per CDR3 protein. The sample comprises over 55,000 distinct CDR3 sequences, more than 9.5% of which are singletons, and approximately 1.4% rests with the top ten. The sequencing here drew on whole blood, taken in connection with sensitization to the hapten diphenylcyclopropenone (DPC). The receptors derive from a woman aged 50 to 65 with alopecia areata. Some clones in this sample may be carry-over from other donors' samples. The CDR3 runs from the conserved cysteine through the conserved F or W. D genes are given only for firm matches. A row's size may be missing; if present it is once, few, many or a size class.

V gene	clone size	D gene	J gene	CDR3 DNA	CDR3 protein
TRBV6-6	-	TRBD1	TRBJ1-1	TGTGCCAGCAGTTACCCCAGACAGGGAGTCGTAGCTTTCTTT	CASSYPRQGVVAFF
TRBV6-1	-	-	TRBJ1-6	TGTGCCAGCAGTGAAGCGGGCAGGGGCGGTTATGGGAATTCACCCCTCCACTTT	CASSEAGRGGYGNSPLHF
TRBV12-3/TRBV12-4	few	-	TRBJ2-7	TGTGCCAGCAAAGATCTGGGTGACTACGAGCAGTACTTC	CASKDLGDYEQYF
TRBV20-1	many	-	TRBJ1-2	TGCAGTGCTAGAGGACAGGAGGTTGCCTATGGCTACACCTTC	CSARGQEVAYGYTF
TRBV28	-	-	TRBJ1-6	TGTGCCAGCAGTTTGGAAAACAGGGTTAATTCACCCCTCCACTTT	CASSLENRVNSPLHF
TRBV7-9	many	-	TRBJ1-2	TGTGCCAGCAGCTTATATAAGGAATTCTACACCTTC	CASSLYKEFYTF
TRBV29-1	few	-	TRBJ2-3	TGCAGCGTTGTCAAGTTCCAGACTTTCACAGATACGCAGTATTTT	CSVVKFQTFTDTQYF
TRBV7-6	few	-	TRBJ2-3	TGTGCCAGCAGCCGGCGGAGCGGATACACAGATACGCAGTATTTT	CASSRRSGYTDTQYF
TRBV28	few	TRBD2	TRBJ2-1	TGTGCCAGCAGAAGACTAGCGGGAGACAATGAGCAGTTCTTC	CASRRLAGDNEQFF
TRBV2	many	TRBD2	TRBJ2-2	TGTGCCAGCACTCGGACTAGCGGGAGCTCCGGGGAGCTGTTTTTT	CASTRTSGSSGELFF
TRBV21-1	many	-	TRBJ1-5	TGTGCCAGCAGCACGAAAGCGGGGACAGGGCAAAATCAGCCCCAGCATTTT	CASSTKAGTGQNQPQHF
TRBV6-2/TRBV6-3	few	-	TRBJ2-1	TGTGCCAGCGCCCACGGACGGTTAACCTACAATGAGCAGTTCTTC	CASAHGRLTYNEQFF
TRBV14	few	-	TRBJ2-7	TGTGCCAGCAGCCAAGATCTAGGTTCCGAGCAGTACTTC	CASSQDLGSEQYF
TRBV7-2	few	TRBD1	TRBJ1-2	TGTGCCAGCAGCTTAGTTCTCAGGGGGCACTATGGCTACACCTTC	CASSLVLRGHYGYTF
TRBV6-5	many	-	TRBJ2-7	TGTGCCAGCACCCCAAGGACCGGGGACGAGCAGTACTTC	CASTPRTGDEQYF
TRBV6-5	many	-	TRBJ1-6	TGTGCCAGCAGTCCATGGACTAATTCACCCCTCCACTTT	CASSPWTNSPLHF
TRBV28	few	-	TRBJ1-1	TGTGCCAGCAGTTTGGGATCCATTGGCGGGCAGGCAGCTTTCTTT	CASSLGSIGGQAAFF
TRBV7-9	few	-	TRBJ2-3	TGTGCCAGCAGCAGGACAGCTAGCACAGATACGCAGTATTTT	CASSRTASTDTQYF
TRBV7-2	-	TRBD2	TRBJ2-3	TGTGCCAGCAGATTTAGCGGGAAAGATACGCAGTATTTT	CASRFSGKDTQYF
TRBV3-1	-	TRBD2	TRBJ2-5	TGTGCCAGCAGCCCGAACATAGCGGGCTCGGAGACCCAGTACTTC	CASSPNIAGSETQYF
TRBV19	-	-	TRBJ1-5	TGTGCCAGTAGTAGCCGCTTGGACAGCGATAGCAATCAGCCCCAGCATTTT	CASSSRLDSDSNQPQHF
TRBV6-2/TRBV6-3	few	-	TRBJ2-3	TGTGCCAGCGAAGACGGTAGCACAGATACGCAGTATTTT	CASEDGSTDTQYF
TRBV5-1	many	TRBD1	TRBJ1-5	TGCGCCAGCAGCTCGGGGGACAGGAATCAGCCCCAGCATTTT	CASSSGDRNQPQHF
TRBV20-1	few	-	TRBJ1-2	TGCAGTGCTAGAAACCCTGGCTACACCTTC	CSARNPGYTF
TRBV20-1	few	TRBD1	TRBJ1-5	TGCAGTGCTAGATCCGGGACAGGGGCCAATCAGCCCCAGCATTTT	CSARSGTGANQPQHF
TRBV4-1	many	TRBD2	TRBJ2-1	TGCGCCAGCAGCCCTAGCGGGGGGGCCCTTAATGAGCAGTTCTTC	CASSPSGGALNEQFF
TRBV2	-	-	TRBJ2-7	TGTGCCAGCAGTGACATAACAGGGTTGCCCTACGAGCAGTACTTC	CASSDITGLPYEQYF
TRBV28	few	-	TRBJ1-1	TGTGCCAGCCTAAGCCTGGGGACTGAAGCTTTCTTT	CASLSLGTEAFF
TRBV12-3/TRBV12-4	many	TRBD1	TRBJ1-6	TGTGCCAGCAGTTACAGGGGGCCTTCCTATAATTCACCCCTCCACTTT	CASSYRGPSYNSPLHF
TRBV6-5	many	-	TRBJ2-7	TGTGCCAGCAGTTACTCGTACTCCTACGAGCAGTACTTC	CASSYSYSYEQYF
TRBV4-3	few	-	TRBJ2-7	TGCGCCAGCAGCCAAGTTCACGGTGACTCCTACGAGCAGTACTTC	CASSQVHGDSYEQYF
TRBV6-8	few	-	TRBJ2-5	TGTGCCAGCAGTTACTCGAGGTGGCGCACAACCTTTCAAGAGACCCAGTACTTC	CASSYSRWRTTFQETQYF
TRBV5-1	few	TRBD2	TRBJ2-7	TGCGCCAGCAGCGTGCCGAGCGGGGGCGAGCAGTACTTC	CASSVPSGGEQYF
TRBV4-2	-	-	TRBJ2-1	TGTGCCAGCAGCCAAGATGACGGTCGACAGTTCTTC	CASSQDDGRQFF
TRBV28	-	-	TRBJ2-3	TGTGCCGGTGGGCGAGGGACAGATACGCAGTATTTT	CAGGRGTDTQYF
TRBV4-1	few	TRBD2	TRBJ2-5	TGCGCCAGCAGCTTGGGACTAGCGAACCAAGAGACCCAGTACTTC	CASSLGLANQETQYF
TRBV12-3/TRBV12-4	many	TRBD2	TRBJ2-1	TGTGCCAGCAGTTTTTCTACTAGCGGGAGCAATGAGCAGTTCTTC	CASSFSTSGSNEQFF
TRBV6-1	-	-	TRBJ1-1	TGTGCCAGCAGGCTTACAGTGATCACTGAAGCTTTCTTT	CASRLTVITEAFF
TRBV11-2	-	-	TRBJ2-1	TGTGCCAGCAGCTTTTCCGGTTTCTACAATGAGCAGTTCTTC	CASSFSGFYNEQFF
TRBV12-3/TRBV12-4	many	TRBD2	TRBJ2-3	TGTGCCAGCAGTCCCCAAGCGGGGGGCTTAGATACGCAGTATTTT	CASSPQAGGLDTQYF
TRBV28	-	-	TRBJ1-2	TGTGCCAGCACCTGGCGGGGGCCCTATGGCTACACCTTC	CASTWRGPYGYTF
TRBV12-3/TRBV12-4	-	TRBD1	TRBJ2-1	TGTGCCAGCAGTTTATGGTTTACCGACAGGGGAAGGAGCAATGAGCAGTTCTTC	CASSLWFTDRGRSNEQFF
TRBV9	few	-	TRBJ2-2	TGTGCCAGCAGCGTAGAGGGGTGGAGGGCCGACGGGGAGCTGTTTTTT	CASSVEGWRADGELFF
TRBV5-1	many	-	TRBJ1-1	TGCGCCAGCAGCTTCAACAGTGAAGCTTTCTTT	CASSFNSEAFF
TRBV2	-	-	TRBJ2-1	TGTGCCAGCAGGGAGGGGACCTCTCAGCGCGAGCAGTTCTTC	CASREGTSQREQFF
TRBV29-1	few	-	TRBJ2-1	TGCAGCGTTGAAGATCTTCGTTCCGATGAGCAGTTCTTC	CSVEDLRSDEQFF
TRBV28	few	-	TRBJ1-5	TGTGCCAGCAGTTTCCGCCCAGACGGCGGTAACCAGCCCCAGCATTTT	CASSFRPDGGNQPQHF
TRBV7-2	many	-	TRBJ1-5	TGTGCCAGCAGCCCCCAGGGACAAGGAATCCAGCCCCAGCATTTT	CASSPQGQGIQPQHF
TRBV18	few	-	TRBJ1-1	TGTGCCAGCTCCCCTACGGCAGCATTGAACACTGAAGCTTTCTTT	CASSPTAALNTEAFF
TRBV9	many	TRBD1	TRBJ1-4	TGTGCCAGCAGCACCCGACAGGGGGCCGCAAAACTGTTTTTT	CASSTRQGAAKLFF
TRBV29-1	-	TRBD1	TRBJ1-4	TGCAGCGTGTCGGAGAACAGGGGGCATGTTGAAAAACTGTTTTTT	CSVSENRGHVEKLFF
TRBV28	many	-	TRBJ2-3	TGTGCCAGCATTTACTCCCGGGGACCAGATACGCAGTATTTT	CASIYSRGPDTQYF
TRBV11-2	-	-	TRBJ2-3	TGTGCCAGCAGCTTAGGGGGTGGAGGGTTTGGTACAGATACGCAGTATTTT	CASSLGGGGFGTDTQYF
TRBV28	few	-	TRBJ2-3	TGTGCCAGCAGTTTGGGTGGGGGGGCGCTAACAGATACGCAGTATTTT	CASSLGGGALTDTQYF
TRBV11-2	many	-	TRBJ2-3	TGTGCCAGCAGCCCCAACTTTTTTTCGACAGATACGCAGTATTTT	CASSPNFFSTDTQYF
TRBV6-6	few	TRBD1	TRBJ1-1	TGTGCCAGCACCGGAGGGGGCTGGAGGACTGAAGCTTTCTTT	CASTGGGWRTEAFF
TRBV27	many	-	TRBJ2-2	TGTGCCAGCAGTTCCCGCCCCGCCGGGGAGCTGTTTTTT	CASSSRPAGELFF
TRBV11-2	-	-	TRBJ2-7	TGTGCCAGCAGCCACGAGGGGGGACAGACCTACGAGCAGTACTTC	CASSHEGGQTYEQYF
TRBV5-6	-	TRBD1	TRBJ2-1	TGTGCCAGCAGCTTGGGGCCGGGACAGGGGGAGTTCTTC	CASSLGPGQGEFF